This T cell receptor (beta chain) was profiled in a study of cytomegalovirus exposure and HLA in healthy donors. This CDR3 has 15 amino acids. V dropped 0 bases and J dropped 10; count of bases not matched to a gene: 6. In germline, CDR1 is ENHRY, CDR2 SYGVKD. Primers included in the PCR were 60 Vbeta and 13 Jbeta primers. Libraries were prepared by immunoSEQ multiplex PCR; TCRdb keeps only in-frame clonotypes and omits some of them. Of approximately 91,000 clones detected, around 73% appear once; the ten largest clones hold 1.2%. The chain recombines TRBV10-3 with TRBJ1-6; 7 nucleotides match TRBD1. Sequencing input: PBMCs. The TCR originated in a female donor in good health and CMV-seronegative. The DNA for the CDR3 is TGTGCCATCAGTGAGTCGGAGGGGGCGAACTCACCCCTCCACTTT. Translation: CAISESEGANSPLHF.